This TCR beta chain appears in the sequencing data of a study of radiotherapy plus CTLA-4 blockade in lung cancer. The germline V and J ends were trimmed by 4 bases and 0 bases, with 15 bases remaining between them. This CDR3 has 16 amino acids. Germline lookup yields CDR1 MDHEN and CDR2 SYDVKM. This clone turned up a few times. Chemo-refractory metastatic non-small-cell lung cancer patients received focal radiation with ipilimumab CTLA-4 blockade. Here immunoSEQ multiplex PCR was the method, and the copy in TCRdb shows in-frame clones only, minus some. The table lists roughly 35,000 clones, roughly 79% of them singletons, with 12% to 15% in the top ten.

This receptor was identified in a human donor with non-small cell lung cancer that progressed on radiotherapy plus ipilimumab. The chain employs TRBV28 and TRBJ1-2; D might be TRBD1 (6 bases). Material: peripheral blood, obtained from a patient treated with radiotherapy plus ipilimumab. The CDR3 sequence is CASSSGTTGANYGYTF. In nucleotides, the CDR3 is TGTGCCAGCAGTTCGGGTACGACAGGAGCTAACTATGGCTACACCTTC.